The rows below give T cell receptor beta chains drawn from one sample of a study of CD8+CD57+ T cells in acquired aplastic anemia. In TCRdb, the reads were re-called with MiXCR into one record per CDR3 protein. The sample carries some 82,000 distinct CDR3 sequences, roughly half recorded once. Source material: sorted CD4+, CD8+, or CD8+CD57+ T cells (not recorded which) from PBMCs. All receptors derive from a human donor in good health, serving as a control. The CDR3 runs from the conserved cysteine through the conserved F or W. Each record gives: V gene, clone size, J gene, D gene, CDR3 DNA, CDR3 protein. A D gene is named only where the DNA matches it firmly. The size field is filled for only some rows; it gives once, few, many or a size class.

v_gene: TRBV7-8
abundance: .
j_gene: TRBJ1-6
d_gene: .
CDR3nt: TGTGCCAGCAGCTTAACGTGGCAGGGTGATTCACCCCTCCACTTT
CDR3aa: CASSLTWQGDSPLHF

v_gene: TRBV12-3/TRBV12-4
abundance: few
j_gene: TRBJ2-1
d_gene: .
CDR3nt: TGTGCCAGCAGTTTAGCGAGACGGGGGATTCACAATGAGCAGTTCTTC
CDR3aa: CASSLARRGIHNEQFF

v_gene: TRBV10-1
abundance: many
j_gene: TRBJ2-1
d_gene: .
CDR3nt: TGCGCCAGCAGTGAGACCCTTCGCCCTAACAAAGACTCCTACAATGAGCAGTTCTTC
CDR3aa: CASSETLRPNKDSYNEQFF

v_gene: TRBV9
abundance: many
j_gene: TRBJ2-4
d_gene: .
CDR3nt: TGTGCCAGCAGCCCCAGGGCAGGGGAAGCCAAAAACATTCAGTACTTC
CDR3aa: CASSPRAGEAKNIQYF

v_gene: TRBV7-2
abundance: .
j_gene: TRBJ2-5
d_gene: TRBD2
CDR3nt: TGTGCCAGCAGCTTAGCTCAGCGGGGAGTTCAAGAGACCCAGTACTTC
CDR3aa: CASSLAQRGVQETQYF

v_gene: TRBV7-8
abundance: .
j_gene: TRBJ2-7
d_gene: TRBD2
CDR3nt: TGTGCCAGCAGCCGGGGGGTAGCGGGAATCTACGTGCAGTACTTC
CDR3aa: CASSRGVAGIYVQYF

v_gene: TRBV10-3
abundance: once
j_gene: TRBJ2-2
d_gene: TRBD1
CDR3nt: TGTGCCATCAGTGACCCGAGGGAACAGGGGGCCACCGGGGAGCTGTTTTTT
CDR3aa: CAISDPREQGATGELFF

v_gene: TRBV7-2
abundance: many
j_gene: TRBJ2-7
d_gene: .
CDR3nt: TGTGCCAGCAGCTTAGGGTTTGACGGCTCCTACGAGCAGTACTTC
CDR3aa: CASSLGFDGSYEQYF

v_gene: TRBV25-1
abundance: .
j_gene: TRBJ2-1
d_gene: .
CDR3nt: TGTGCCAGCAGCCGCCCGGGCCAATCCCTCAATGAGCAGTTCTTC
CDR3aa: CASSRPGQSLNEQFF

v_gene: TRBV29-1
abundance: .
j_gene: TRBJ2-7
d_gene: TRBD2
CDR3nt: TGCAGCGTTGGAGGACTAGCCCACGAGCAGTACTTC
CDR3aa: CSVGGLAHEQYF

v_gene: TRBV7-9
abundance: .
j_gene: TRBJ2-3
d_gene: .
CDR3nt: TGTGCCAGCAGCTTAAGGGAGACCACAGATACGCAGTATTTT
CDR3aa: CASSLRETTDTQYF

v_gene: TRBV7-9
abundance: .
j_gene: TRBJ2-3
d_gene: .
CDR3nt: TGTGCCAGCAGCTTTAGCGGCGATACGCAGTATTTT
CDR3aa: CASSFSGDTQYF

v_gene: TRBV7-2
abundance: .
j_gene: TRBJ1-5
d_gene: TRBD1
CDR3nt: TGTGCCAGCAGCTTAAGGGACAGGGGACAGCCCCAGCATTTT
CDR3aa: CASSLRDRGQPQHF

v_gene: TRBV10-3
abundance: many
j_gene: TRBJ1-1
d_gene: .
CDR3nt: TGTGCCATCAGTGGAGAGAAGGGTATGAACACTGAAGCTTTCTTT
CDR3aa: CAISGEKGMNTEAFF

v_gene: TRBV6-5
abundance: many
j_gene: TRBJ1-2
d_gene: TRBD1
CDR3nt: TGTGCCAGCAGTTCAAGCGGGACAGGGAACTATGGCTACACCTTC
CDR3aa: CASSSSGTGNYGYTF

v_gene: TRBV2
abundance: .
j_gene: TRBJ1-4
d_gene: .
CDR3nt: TGTGCCAGCAGTGAATCGCGATCTAATGAAAAACTGTTTTTT
CDR3aa: CASSESRSNEKLFF

v_gene: TRBV11-2
abundance: .
j_gene: TRBJ2-1
d_gene: TRBD2
CDR3nt: TGTGCCAGCAGCATCCCGGGACTAGGGGTTAAAGACAATGAGCAGTTCTTC
CDR3aa: CASSIPGLGVKDNEQFF

v_gene: TRBV12-5
abundance: .
j_gene: TRBJ2-1
d_gene: .
CDR3nt: TGTGCTAGTGGTTCCCCCCTCGGGACACTCAATGAGCAGTTCTTC
CDR3aa: CASGSPLGTLNEQFF

v_gene: TRBV12-3/TRBV12-4
abundance: .
j_gene: TRBJ2-1
d_gene: TRBD2
CDR3nt: TGTGCCAGTTGGGAGGGGATGCCCTACAATGAGCAGCTCTTC
CDR3aa: CASWEGMPYNEQLF

v_gene: TRBV20-1
abundance: many
j_gene: TRBJ2-7
d_gene: .
CDR3nt: TGCAGTGCAGGAGTAGGAGGGTACGAGCAGTACTTC
CDR3aa: CSAGVGGYEQYF

v_gene: TRBV6-1
abundance: .
j_gene: TRBJ2-7
d_gene: .
CDR3nt: TGTGCCAGCAGTGTTACCGGGACCGACTCCTACGAGCAGTACTTC
CDR3aa: CASSVTGTDSYEQYF

v_gene: TRBV19
abundance: .
j_gene: TRBJ2-2
d_gene: TRBD1
CDR3nt: TGTGCCAGTAAGACAGGGTTGGGCACGGCCGGGGAGCTGTTTTTT
CDR3aa: CASKTGLGTAGELFF

v_gene: TRBV24-1
abundance: many
j_gene: TRBJ2-5
d_gene: .
CDR3nt: TGTGCCACCAGTGATTTTGGAGAGACCCAGTACTTC
CDR3aa: CATSDFGETQYF

v_gene: TRBV10-1
abundance: .
j_gene: TRBJ1-1
d_gene: .
CDR3nt: TGCGCCAGCAGTGCCAGCATGAACACTGAAGCTTTCTTT
CDR3aa: CASSASMNTEAFF

v_gene: TRBV2
abundance: .
j_gene: TRBJ2-5
d_gene: TRBD2
CDR3nt: TGTGCCAGCAGTACCTCGCTTCTAGCGGGAGAGGAGACCCAGTACTTC
CDR3aa: CASSTSLLAGEETQYF

v_gene: TRBV2
abundance: .
j_gene: TRBJ2-1
d_gene: .
CDR3nt: TGTGCCAGCAGTACCGCCATATTAACCTACAATGAGCAGTTCTTC
CDR3aa: CASSTAILTYNEQFF

v_gene: TRBV2
abundance: .
j_gene: TRBJ1-1
d_gene: .
CDR3nt: TGTGCCAGCAGGACCACAGTTTTGGCTTTCTTT
CDR3aa: CASRTTVLAFF

v_gene: TRBV14
abundance: many
j_gene: TRBJ2-7
d_gene: .
CDR3nt: TGTGCCAGCAGCCAAACCAGAGGGACCTACGAGCAGTACTTC
CDR3aa: CASSQTRGTYEQYF

v_gene: TRBV30
abundance: .
j_gene: TRBJ2-1
d_gene: .
CDR3nt: TGTGCCTGGGGCCAAGGTGGGAATGAGCAGTTCTTC
CDR3aa: CAWGQGGNEQFF

v_gene: TRBV29-1
abundance: .
j_gene: TRBJ2-7
d_gene: .
CDR3nt: TGCAGCGGATCGGACCTAACCGGCGAGCAGTACTTC
CDR3aa: CSGSDLTGEQYF

v_gene: TRBV6-2/TRBV6-3
abundance: .
j_gene: TRBJ2-3
d_gene: .
CDR3nt: TGTGCCAGCAGCCGAGGGACGTCTACTAGCACAGATACGCAGTATTTT
CDR3aa: CASSRGTSTSTDTQYF

v_gene: TRBV10-3
abundance: .
j_gene: TRBJ2-7
d_gene: TRBD2
CDR3nt: TGTGCCATCAGACTGGGAGGGACCGACGAGCAGTACTTC
CDR3aa: CAIRLGGTDEQYF

v_gene: TRBV2
abundance: many
j_gene: TRBJ2-7
d_gene: TRBD1
CDR3nt: TGTGCCAGCGACGGAGGGACAGGGTCCTACGAGCAGTACTTC
CDR3aa: CASDGGTGSYEQYF

v_gene: TRBV19
abundance: .
j_gene: TRBJ1-3
d_gene: TRBD1
CDR3nt: TGTGCCAGTAGAGGACAGGGCAGATCCGCCATATATTTT
CDR3aa: CASRGQGRSAIYF

v_gene: TRBV15
abundance: .
j_gene: TRBJ2-7
d_gene: TRBD1
CDR3nt: TGTGCCACCAGGGGGACAGGGAACTACGAGCAGTACTTC
CDR3aa: CATRGTGNYEQYF

v_gene: TRBV25-1
abundance: .
j_gene: TRBJ2-3
d_gene: .
CDR3nt: TGTGCCAGCAGTTACTTATTAGTACCGCAGGGCGGCACAGATACGCAGTATTTT
CDR3aa: CASSYLLVPQGGTDTQYF

v_gene: TRBV10-3
abundance: once
j_gene: TRBJ2-5
d_gene: TRBD2
CDR3nt: TGTGCCATCAGTGAGCAGGGACTAGCGGGGGATAGGGAGACCCAGTACTTC
CDR3aa: CAISEQGLAGDRETQYF

v_gene: TRBV11-1
abundance: .
j_gene: TRBJ1-1
d_gene: .
CDR3nt: TGTGCCAGCAGCTTAGACAGCAATTTGAACACTGAAGCTTTCTTT
CDR3aa: CASSLDSNLNTEAFF

v_gene: TRBV25-1
abundance: .
j_gene: TRBJ2-3
d_gene: .
CDR3nt: TGTGCCAGCAGTGCCACGGGGCCCCGGGGTCCAGATACGCAGTATTTT
CDR3aa: CASSATGPRGPDTQYF

v_gene: TRBV12-3/TRBV12-4
abundance: .
j_gene: TRBJ2-7
d_gene: .
CDR3nt: TGTGCCAGCAGTGGGAGGGGGAAAGCCTACGAGCAGTACTTC
CDR3aa: CASSGRGKAYEQYF

v_gene: TRBV7-9
abundance: .
j_gene: TRBJ2-7
d_gene: .
CDR3nt: TGTGCCAGCAGCTTGCCAGGCTACGAGCAGTACTTC
CDR3aa: CASSLPGYEQYF